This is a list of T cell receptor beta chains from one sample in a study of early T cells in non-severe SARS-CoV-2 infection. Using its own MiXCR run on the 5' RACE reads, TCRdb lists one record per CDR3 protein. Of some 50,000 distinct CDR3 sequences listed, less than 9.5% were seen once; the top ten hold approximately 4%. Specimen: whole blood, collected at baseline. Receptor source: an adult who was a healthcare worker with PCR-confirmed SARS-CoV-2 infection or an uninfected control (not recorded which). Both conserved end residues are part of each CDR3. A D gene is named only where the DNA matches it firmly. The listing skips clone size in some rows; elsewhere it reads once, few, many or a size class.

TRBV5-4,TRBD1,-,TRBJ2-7,TGTGCCAGCAGCTTATGGACAGGGGACTACGAGCAGTACTTC,CASSLWTGDYEQYF
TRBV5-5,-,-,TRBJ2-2,TGTGCCAGCAGCCCGTGGGGTGCGGCGAACACCGGGGAGCTGTTTTTT,CASSPWGAANTGELFF
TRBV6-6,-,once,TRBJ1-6,TGTGCCAGCAGTTACAACGGAGGGAATTCACCCCTCCACTTT,CASSYNGGNSPLHF
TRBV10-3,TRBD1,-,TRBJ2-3,TGTGCCATCAGTGGCAGGGGGCAGGGCACAGATACGCAGTATTTT,CAISGRGQGTDTQYF
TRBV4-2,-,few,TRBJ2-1,TGTGCCAGCAGCGCGCATAGAAATGAGCAGTTCTTC,CASSAHRNEQFF
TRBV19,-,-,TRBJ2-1,TGTGCCAGTAGTATTGCGGGGGCGGGCTCCTACAATGAGCAGTTCTTC,CASSIAGAGSYNEQFF
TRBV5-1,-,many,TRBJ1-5,TGCGCCAGCAGCTTGGATGGGGGGCAACAGCCCCAGCATTTT,CASSLDGGQQPQHF
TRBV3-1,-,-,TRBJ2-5,TGTGCCAGCAGCCAGTTCATTGGCGGCCAAGAGACCCAGTACTTC,CASSQFIGGQETQYF
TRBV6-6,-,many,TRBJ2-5,TGTGCCAGCAGTTACTCGGCAGGGCAAGAGACCCAGTACTTC,CASSYSAGQETQYF
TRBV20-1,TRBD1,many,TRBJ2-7,TGCAGTGCTAGAGATCCAGGGACAGGCTACGAGCAGTACTTC,CSARDPGTGYEQYF